This entry lists 3 T cell receptor beta chains sequenced from one sample in a study of vaccination effects on CD4 cells after COVID-19. For these receptors, no antigen is known. Prior to sequencing, the ViraFEST assay stimulated PBMC with viral peptide pools, which expanded the antigen-specific CD4+ T cells. It was after 10 days of culture that CD4+ T cells were isolated. None of these healthy vaccinees had been infected with SARS-CoV-2 before vaccination. Produced via immunoSEQ multiplex PCR; TCRdb's table is partial and in-frame only. The data show 70,000 or so clones, about 78% seen once. Sequencing used CD4+ T cells from PBMCs cultured with SARS-CoV-2 spike peptides, obtained before COVID-19 vaccination. Every receptor here comes from a human donor who received a COVID-19 vaccine.

The V call is TRBV11-2, the J call TRBJ1-6, with D tentatively TRBD1 (5 bases). The germline V gene encodes CDR1 SGHAT and CDR2 FQNNGV. The CDR3 extends over 16 amino acids. The ends were cut back, 4 bases at V and 10 bases at J, with 20 bases in the middle. The DNA for the CDR3 is TGTGCCAGCAGCTCACTAACAGGCGGAACGGGGTCACCCCTCCACTTT. Residues: CASSSLTGGTGSPLHF.

The chain recombines TRBV5-1 with TRBJ2-5; no clear D. The CDR3 consists of 13 residues. Trimming removed 4 bases from V and 2 bases from J, with 9 bases in between. CDR1 is SGHRS, CDR2 YFSETQ, per germline. The CDR3 here is CASSVVGQETQYF. In DNA form, the CDR3 reads TGCGCCAGCAGCGTCGTGGGGCAAGAGACCCAGTACTTC.

The chain has TRBV15 and TRBJ1-6; D unresolved. The germline V gene encodes CDR1 LNHNV and CDR2 YYDKDF (reference sequence). Trimming removed 4 bases from V and 7 bases from J, with 8 bases in between. This CDR3 region has 13 residues. The CDR3 coding sequence is TGTGCCACCAGCATCCTCGAGAATTCACCCCTCCACTTT. Its protein product is CATSILENSPLHF.